The 21 T cell receptor beta chains reported below all come from one sample, sequenced in a study of blood T cells in healthy people across ages (dated by TCRdb to about 2015). The library was made by 5' RACE. Instrument used: Illumina HiSeq 2500. The second PCR ran for about 6 to 12 cycles and used a J-beta primer mix along with a sample-barcoded 5' primer. In-frame beta chains were kept once TCRdb had trimmed the public reads at Q25 with fastp and called clones with MiXCR. Rows with one shared CDR3 protein collapse into an entry with the most common genes and DNA. In all, the sample holds 1.5 million to 2 million distinct CDR3 sequences, and about 49% of those were seen once. The leading ten clones occupy roughly 2.1% of the sample. Sequenced sample: blood. These receptors were taken from a woman aged 40 to 50 in good health.

The chain couples TRBV21-1 to TRBJ2-5; the table's D call of TRBD2 was not tested on the DNA. TRBV21-1 is a documented pseudogene. The CDR3 has 17 residues. This chain's CDR3 is CASSIKRSCQREETQYF. In DNA form, the CDR3 reads TGTGCCAGCAGCATTAAACGGTCGTGTCAGAGGGAGGAGACCCAGTACTTC.

This clonotype has ten or more counts. The chain links TRBV6-5 to TRBJ2-7; TRBD2 matches 7 bases. Looked up from germline, CDR1 is MNHEY and CDR2 is SVGAGI. The J segment lost 3 bases and the V segment lost 2 bases, leaving 1 base of the junction unmatched. The CDR3 is made up of 13 amino acids. This CDR3 is CASSYTGGYEQYF. The CDR3 coding sequence is TGTGCCAGCAGTTACACGGGAGGCTACGAGCAGTACTTC.

The J gene is TRBJ1-2, the V gene TRBV2; no clear D gene. V was clipped by 2 bases and J by 8 bases, with 12 bases between them. The CDR3 loop spans 13 amino acids. The germline V gene encodes CDR1 SNHLY and CDR2 FYNNEI. The CDR3 region is CASSENAGWGYTF. CDR3 nucleotide sequence: TGTGCCAGCAGTGAAAATGCAGGCTGGGGCTACACCTTC.

The chain uses TRBV20-1 and TRBJ1-1; D remains unclear. Germline V gene lookup returns CDR1 DFQATT and CDR2 SNEGSKA (reference sequence). V was clipped by 2 bases and J by 1 base, with 5 bases between them. The CDR3 has 12 amino acids. The CDR3 DNA reads as TGCAGTGCTAGATCTTCGAACACTGAAGCTTTCTTT. Its translation: CSARSSNTEAFF.

The J gene is TRBJ2-5, the V gene TRBV7-9; D not resolved. Trimming took 5 bases from V and 2 from J, leaving 9 bases between them. This CDR3 region has 13 residues. CDR1 and CDR2 from the germline V gene are SEHNR and FQNEAQ (reference sequence). CDR3 sequence (DNA): TGTGCCAGCAGCCTTCCACGGCAAGAGACCCAGTACTTC. Protein sequence: CASSLPRQETQYF.

The chain combines TRBV7-2 with TRBJ1-5; unclear D gene. CDR1 and CDR2 from the germline V gene are SGHTA and FQGNSA. With 1 base removed from V and 4 bases from J, the gap between germline ends came to 8 bases. The CDR3 loop spans 14 amino acids. The CDR3 protein is CASSLVRANQPQHF. In DNA form, the CDR3 reads TGTGCCAGCAGCTTAGTAAGGGCGAATCAGCCCCAGCATTTT. Together with reference TRBV7-2 and TRBJ1-5, the CDR3 gives the full variable domain: GAGVSQSPSNKVTEKGKDVELRCDPISGHTALYWYRQSLGQGLEFLIYFQGNSAPDKSGLPSDRFSAERTGGSVSTLTIQRTQQEDSAVYLCASSLVRANQPQHFGDGTRLSIL.

This clonotype turned up a few times. The V call is TRBV15, the J call TRBJ1-2; no reliable D call. CDR1 is LNHNV, CDR2 YYDKDF, per germline (reference sequence). Trimming removed 1 base at V and 5 bases at J, with 14 bases between. The CDR3 is 15 amino acids. CDR3 nucleotide sequence: TGTGCCACCAGCAGAGGGAAAGACCCCATTTATGGCTACACCTTC. Its translation is CATSRGKDPIYGYTF.

This rearrangement joins TRBV6-6 to TRBJ2-7; D is possibly TRBD2 (5 bases). CDR3 length: 13 amino acids. From germline, CDR1 is MNHNY and CDR2 SVGAGI (reference sequence). V was trimmed by 5 bases and J by 2 bases, leaving 10 bases between them. DNA of the CDR3: TGTGCCAGCAGTACAAAGACTACCTACGAGCAGTACTTC. It specifies CASSTKTTYEQYF.

V gene TRBV12-3 or TRBV12-4 combines with J gene TRBJ1-2; maybe TRBD1 (6 bases). Trimming removed 5 bases at V and 2 bases at J, with 15 bases between. The CDR3 spans 15 residues. The CDR3 coding sequence is TGTGCCAGCAGTGCAACAGGGATCCAGAACTATGGCTACACCTTC. Protein: CASSATGIQNYGYTF.

This clonotype appeared a few times. The J gene is TRBJ2-7, the V gene TRBV20-1; 13 nucleotides agree with TRBD2. CDR3 length: 14 residues. V trimming: 5 bases; J trimming: 4 bases; junction bases outside the gene matches: 5. Germline lookup yields CDR1 DFQATT and CDR2 SNEGSKA (reference sequence). CDR3 DNA: TGCAGTGCTTTTAGGACTAGCGGGAGATACGAGCAGTACTTC. Protein product: CSAFRTSGRYEQYF.

J is TRBJ1-4 and V is TRBV6-6; tentatively, D is TRBD1 (5 bases). The V and J ends lost 3 bases and 3 bases respectively, with 11 bases between them. CDR1 is MNHNY, CDR2 SVGAGI, per germline (reference sequence). The CDR3 sequence is 15 residues long. The chain's CDR3 is CASSYGRAANEKLFF. CDR3 nucleotides: TGTGCCAGCAGTTATGGCAGGGCTGCTAATGAAAAACTGTTTTTT.

The V gene is TRBV7-2, the J gene TRBJ2-1; 13 nucleotides align to TRBD2. The DNA end is more similar to TRBJ2-7, so the J call may be wrong. Germline V gives CDR1 SGHTA, CDR2 FQGNSA. The CDR3 consists of 17 residues. This chain's CDR3 is CASSLAEGLAGYNEQYF. As DNA, the CDR3 is TGTGCCAGCAGCTTAGCGGAGGGACTAGCGGGGTACAATGAGCAGTACTTC.

This clonotype was counted a few times. V and J are TRBV12-3 or TRBV12-4 and TRBJ2-1; 9 nucleotides align to TRBD1. V was pared by 6 bases and J by 8 bases, with 17 bases of the junction left unmatched. The CDR3 contains 17 residues. CDR3 DNA sequence: TGTGCCAGCAGCTTTTTACCGGGACAGGGAGGCGTCGATGAGCAGTTCTTC. Amino acids: CASSFLPGQGGVDEQFF.

The chain is built from TRBV15 and TRBJ2-3; D tentatively reads TRBD1 or TRBD2 (5 bases each). The germline gives CDR1 LNHNV, CDR2 YYDKDF (reference sequence). The V end lost 7 bases, the J end lost 2 bases, and 13 bases lay between the germline ends. The CDR3 spans 14 residues. CDR3 loop: CATTGPDNTDTQYF. The CDR3 DNA follows: TGTGCCACCACGGGACCCGACAACACAGATACGCAGTATTTT.

The CDR3 nucleotides read TGCGCCAGCAGCCAAGCTCCTGAGGGCTACGAGCAGTACTTC. Protein product: CASSQAPEGYEQYF. The chain recombines TRBV4-3 with TRBJ2-7; the D gene is possibly TRBD2 (5 bases). V was shortened by 1 base and J by 3 bases, with 10 bases between the two germline ends. Looked up from germline, CDR1 is LGHNA and CDR2 is YSLEER. CDR3 size: 14 residues.

This chain uses TRBV6-6 with TRBJ2-3; 12 bases are shared with TRBD2. The CDR3 extends over 16 amino acids. CDR1 MNHNY and CDR2 SVGAGI come from the germline V gene (reference sequence). Unmatched junction bases numbered 7, after V lost 5 bases and J lost 4 bases. The CDR3 DNA reads as TGTGCCAGCAGTCTAGCGGGGGGGCGGGGCGCAGATACGCAGTATTTT. This sequence encodes CASSLAGGRGADTQYF.

The CDR3 protein is CASRKGRAGTDTQYF. The CDR3 bases are TGTGCCAGTCGAAAGGGGAGGGCCGGCACAGATACGCAGTATTTT. This chain joins TRBV6-2 or TRBV6-3 and TRBJ2-3; TRBD2 matches 7 bases. Per germline, CDR1 MNHEY and CDR2 SVGEGT. The V segment lost 9 bases and the J segment 1 base; nucleotides outside the gene matches: 10. The CDR3 has 15 amino acids.

The chain links TRBV25-1 to TRBJ2-7; possible D gene TRBD1, 6 bases. Germline-derived CDR1 and CDR2 are MGHDK and SYGVNS. Trimming removed 3 bases from V and 6 bases from J, with 15 bases in between. The CDR3 is 14 amino acids. This CDR3 reads CASSDAGVVGEQYF. The CDR3 coding sequence is TGTGCCAGCAGTGATGCAGGGGTGGTCGGCGAGCAGTACTTC.

This chain links TRBV28 with TRBJ2-4; D is unresolved. The CDR3 contains 12 residues. CDR1 is MDHEN, CDR2 SYDVKM, per germline. V lost 2 bases and J 9 bases, leaving 8 bases between the germline ends. The CDR3 protein is CASSLNRGIQYF. The CDR3 coding sequence is TGTGCCAGCAGTTTAAACAGAGGCATTCAGTACTTC.

This clonotype was observed a handful of times. V and J are TRBV20-1 and TRBJ2-7, with TRBD1 identical over 12 bases. The germline gives CDR1 DFQATT, CDR2 SNEGSKA (reference sequence). CDR3 length equals 13 residues. Trimming cost V 6 bases and J 10 bases; bases outside gene matches: 10. CDR3 residues: CSAGSGTGGAQYF. The CDR3 nucleotides read TGCAGTGCGGGTTCCGGGACAGGGGGCGCTCAGTACTTC.

The rearrangement joins TRBV4-3 to TRBJ2-1; 8 bases map to TRBD1. Germline CDR1 LGHNA, CDR2 YSLEER. Unmatched junction bases numbered 4, after V lost 3 bases and J lost 3 bases. There are 15 residues in the CDR3. The CDR3 is CASSHDRGLYNEQFF. CDR3 DNA sequence: TGCGCCAGCAGCCATGACAGGGGTCTCTACAATGAGCAGTTCTTC.